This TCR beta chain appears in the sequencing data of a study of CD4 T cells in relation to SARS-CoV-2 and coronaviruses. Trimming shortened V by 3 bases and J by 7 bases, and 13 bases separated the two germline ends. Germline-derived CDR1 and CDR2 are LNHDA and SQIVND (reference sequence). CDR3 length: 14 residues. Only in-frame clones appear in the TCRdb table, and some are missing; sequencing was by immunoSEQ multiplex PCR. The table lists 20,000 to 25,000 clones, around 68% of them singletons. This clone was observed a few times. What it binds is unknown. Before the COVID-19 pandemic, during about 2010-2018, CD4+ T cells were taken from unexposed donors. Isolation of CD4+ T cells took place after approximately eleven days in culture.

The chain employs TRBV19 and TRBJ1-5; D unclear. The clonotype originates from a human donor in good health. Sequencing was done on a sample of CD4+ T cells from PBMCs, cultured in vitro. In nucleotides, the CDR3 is TGTGCCAGTAGTATCTGGGGTGACGACCAGCCCCAGCATTTT. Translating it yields CASSIWGDDQPQHF.